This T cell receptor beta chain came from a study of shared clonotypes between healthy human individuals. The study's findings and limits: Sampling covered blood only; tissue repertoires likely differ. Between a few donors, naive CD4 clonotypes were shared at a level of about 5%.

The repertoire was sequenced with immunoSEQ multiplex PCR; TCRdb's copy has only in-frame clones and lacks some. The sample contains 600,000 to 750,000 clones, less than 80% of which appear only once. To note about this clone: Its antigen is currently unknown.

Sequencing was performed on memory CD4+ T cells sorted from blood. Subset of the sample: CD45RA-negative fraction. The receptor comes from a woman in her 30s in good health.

CDR3 region: CASSPAPGHYEQFF. The CDR3 DNA follows: TGCGCCAGCAGCCCAGCCCCCGGACATTATGAGCAGTTCTTC. V and J are TRBV4-1 and TRBJ2-1; D might be TRBD1 (5 bases). Trimming removed 4 bases from V and 8 bases from J, with 15 bases in between. This CDR3 region has 14 residues. Germline V gene lookup returns CDR1 MGHRA and CDR2 YSYEKL.